This entry lists 24 T cell receptor beta chains sequenced from one sample in a study of T-cell memory formation after mild COVID-19. TCRdb re-derived calls from the 5' RACE reads in MiXCR, one entry per CDR3 protein. The sample yields 550,000 to 600,000 distinct CDR3 sequences, roughly a fifth seen once. Sequenced sample: PBMCs or a T cell subset sorted from them (not recorded which). The source of these receptors is an adult woman who had mild COVID-19 (a few samples of this study predate the infection). Cell type and time point are not known.

The rearrangement links TRBV27 to TRBJ1-1; D possibly corresponds to TRBD1 (6 bases). The CDR3 is 14 residues long. Trimming cost V 7 bases and J 4 bases, with 16 bases left between them. The germline CDR1 and CDR2 sequences are MNHEY and SMNVEV (reference sequence). CDR3 nucleotides: TGTGCCAGCATCAAATGGGGGCTCAGCACTGAAGCTTTCTTT. This translates into CASIKWGLSTEAFF.

The V call is TRBV5-1, the J call TRBJ2-1; 9 nucleotides agree with TRBD2. J lost 7 bases, V lost 4 bases, and 9 bases had no gene match. CDR1 SGHRS and CDR2 YFSETQ come from the germline V gene. The CDR3 covers 15 residues. CDR3 in DNA: TGCGCCAGCAGCATAGCGGGAGAACGGGGGAATGAGCAGTTCTTC. Its translation: CASSIAGERGNEQFF. The full variable domain, with the rest looked up from reference TRBV5-1 and TRBJ2-1, is KAGVTQTPRYLIKTRGQQVTLSCSPISGHRSVSWYQQTPGQGLQFLFEYFSETQRNKGNFPGRFSGRQFSNSRSEMNVSTLELGDSALYLCASSIAGERGNEQFFGPGTRLTVL.

This clonotype was detected a few times. This rearrangement joins TRBV20-1 to TRBJ1-5; 7 bases line up with TRBD1. There are 22 residues in the CDR3. CDR1 is DFQATT and CDR2 is SNEGSKA in the germline V gene (reference sequence). Losses at the gene ends were 1 base for V and 7 bases for J; bases not matched to a gene: 31. The CDR3 sequence is CSARVATGTGGVGLYPLQPQHF. As DNA, the CDR3 is TGCAGTGCTAGAGTGGCGACAGGGACGGGGGGAGTCGGCTTGTACCCCTTACAGCCCCAGCATTTT.

This clonotype was recorded a few times. The chain uses TRBV28 and TRBJ2-7, with 10 bases identical to TRBD1. The CDR3 totals 16 residues. Germline CDR1 MDHEN, CDR2 SYDVKM. The V and J ends lost 4 bases and 3 bases, in that order; junction bases with no gene match: 9. CDR3 nucleotide sequence: TGTGCCAGCAGTTCCCAACCGGGACAGGGGAACTACGAGCAGTACTTC. Protein product: CASSSQPGQGNYEQYF. Full variable domain (outside the CDR3, taken from reference TRBV28 and TRBJ2-7): DVKVTQSSRYLVKRTGEKVFLECVQDMDHENMFWYRQDPGLGLRLIYFSYDVKMKEKGDIPEGYSVSREKKERFSLILESASTNQTSMYLCASSSQPGQGNYEQYFGPGTRLTVT.

The chain uses TRBV9 and TRBJ2-3; weak D call: TRBD2 (5 bases). Trimming stripped 3 bases from V and 0 bases from J, with 14 bases between. This CDR3 comprises 16 residues. Germline CDR1 and CDR2: SGDLS and YYNGEE. CDR3 loop: CASSARTGPSTDTQYF. The CDR3 region has the DNA TGTGCCAGCAGCGCTCGGACTGGACCTAGCACAGATACGCAGTATTTT.

The chain combines TRBV12-3 or TRBV12-4 with TRBJ1-1, with D unclear. The CDR3 sequence is 13 residues long. Trimming took 1 base from V and 7 from J, leaving 10 bases between them. CDR3 sequence: CASSLVEQSEAFF. The CDR3 DNA sequence: TGTGCCAGCAGTTTAGTTGAACAAAGTGAAGCTTTCTTT.

In this sample, this clonotype turned up many times. V is TRBV5-1 and J is TRBJ2-7; the match to TRBD1 covers 11 bases. Trimming removed 3 bases from V and 0 bases from J; junction bases left unmatched: 2. Germline V gene sequence: CDR1 SGHRS, CDR2 YFSETQ. The length of the CDR3 is 15 residues. The CDR3 reads CASSWDRGSSYEQYF. CDR3 sequence (DNA): TGCGCCAGCAGCTGGGACAGGGGGAGCTCCTACGAGCAGTACTTC.

Only a few counts were recorded for this clonotype. V is TRBV3-1 and J is TRBJ2-7, with TRBD2 matching over 7 bases. Trimming cost V 0 bases and J 1 base; bases outside gene matches: 9. The CDR3 loop spans 17 amino acids. CDR1 is LGHDT, CDR2 YNNKEL, per germline (reference sequence). CDR3 coding DNA: TGTGCCAGCAGCCAAGAGGATGGCGGGAGTGGATCCTACGAGCAGTACTTC. This codes for CASSQEDGGSGSYEQYF.

This clonotype was detected a few times. V usage is TRBV9 and J usage is TRBJ2-7; D may correspond to TRBD1 or TRBD2 (7 bases each). Germline-derived CDR1 and CDR2 are SGDLS and YYNGEE. CDR3 length equals 15 residues. V was pared by 1 base and J by 6 bases, with 17 bases between. CDR3 nucleotides: TGTGCCAGCAGCGTATCAGGGGGGGGTCCCCCCGAGCAGTACTTC. Translated: CASSVSGGGPPEQYF.

This clonotype was found a few times. The rearrangement joins TRBV20-1 to TRBJ1-1; perhaps TRBD1 as D (5 bases). Trimming pared 1 base from V and 0 bases from J, leaving 12 bases between. This CDR3 has 15 residues. Germline V gene sequence: CDR1 DFQATT, CDR2 SNEGSKA (reference sequence). CDR3 bases: TGCAGTGCTAGAGTTACTCAGGGCATGAACACTGAAGCTTTCTTT. It specifies CSARVTQGMNTEAFF.

The table lists this clonotype with many counts. The chain uses TRBV5-5 and TRBJ2-1; either TRBD1 or TRBD2 may supply D (5 bases each). Deletions cut 1 base from V and 5 bases from J, with 13 bases between. The CDR3 length is 15 residues. Germline values: CDR1 SGHKS, CDR2 YYEKEE (reference sequence). The CDR3 region is CASSLLSGANNEQFF. The CDR3 region has the DNA TGTGCCAGCAGCTTGTTGTCCGGGGCTAACAATGAGCAGTTCTTC.

A few counts support this clonotype. The rearrangement uses TRBV5-1 and TRBJ1-5; D gene uncertain. Germline V gene data show CDR1 as SGHRS and CDR2 as YFSETQ. This CDR3 is built from 14 residues. Trimming took 0 bases from V and 4 from J, leaving 8 bases between them. The CDR3 here is CASSLGQANQPQHF. CDR3 bases: TGCGCCAGCAGCTTGGGGCAGGCAAATCAGCCCCAGCATTTT. The variable domain in full, with the rest retrieved from reference TRBV5-1 and TRBJ1-5, is KAGVTQTPRYLIKTRGQQVTLSCSPISGHRSVSWYQQTPGQGLQFLFEYFSETQRNKGNFPGRFSGRQFSNSRSEMNVSTLELGDSALYLCASSLGQANQPQHFGDGTRLSIL.

J is TRBJ2-1 and V is TRBV5-1; TRBD1 agrees at 8 bases. CDR3 length: 15 amino acids. The germline V gene has CDR1 SGHRS and CDR2 YFSETQ. Losses at the gene ends were 4 bases for V and 3 bases for J; bases not matched to a gene: 6. The CDR3 region is CASSRGQVIYNEQFF. CDR3 DNA sequence: TGCGCCAGCAGCCGGGGACAGGTGATCTACAATGAGCAGTTCTTC.

This chain connects TRBV7-3 to TRBJ2-3; perhaps TRBD2 as D (6 bases). Trimming took 2 bases from V and 0 from J, leaving 15 bases between them. The CDR3 length is 17 residues. Germline-derived CDR1 and CDR2 are SGHTA and FQGTGA. CDR3 sequence: CASSLGPAGLSTDTQYF. CDR3 coding DNA: TGTGCCAGCAGCTTAGGCCCAGCGGGCCTTAGCACAGATACGCAGTATTTT.

The rearrangement joins TRBV9 to TRBJ2-1, with D maybe TRBD2 (5 bases). The CDR3 has 11 residues. Germline CDR1 is SGDLS and CDR2 is YYNGEE. V was trimmed by 5 bases and J by 5 bases, leaving 5 bases between them. CDR3 loop: CASRRDNEQFF. In DNA, the CDR3 is TGTGCCAGCAGGAGGGACAATGAGCAGTTCTTC.

The table lists this clonotype with a few counts. The chain has TRBV7-2 and TRBJ2-3; 8 bases map to TRBD2. This CDR3 is built from 14 residues. Germline assignment: CDR1 SGHTA and CDR2 FQGNSA. The V segment lost 7 bases and the J segment 3 bases; nucleotides outside the gene matches: 6. The DNA of the CDR3 is TGTGCCAGCATCAAGTCGGGGGGGACAGATACGCAGTATTTT. Protein: CASIKSGGTDTQYF.

The V call is TRBV25-1, the J call TRBJ2-1; D might be TRBD2 (6 bases). CDR1 and CDR2 from the germline V gene are MGHDK and SYGVNS. V lost 3 bases and J 1 base, leaving 10 bases between the germline ends. The CDR3 totals 15 residues. CDR3 residues: CASSDRGGSYNEQFF. The CDR3 DNA follows: TGTGCCAGCAGTGATAGAGGAGGGTCCTACAATGAGCAGTTCTTC.

The V call is TRBV2, the J call TRBJ2-7; TRBD2 agrees at 13 bases. The CDR3 is 16 amino acids. V was clipped by 3 bases and J by 2 bases; unmatched bases: 4. Germline CDR1 reads SNHLY; CDR2 reads FYNNEI. Here the CDR3 reads CASSEATSGRAYEQYF. In nucleotides, the CDR3 is TGTGCCAGCAGTGAGGCAACTAGCGGGAGGGCCTACGAGCAGTACTTC. Variable domain in full (rest from reference TRBV2 and TRBJ2-7): EPEVTQTPSHQVTQMGQEVILRCVPISNHLYFYWYRQILGQKVEFLVSFYNNEISEKSEIFDDQFSVERPDGSNFTLKIRSTKLEDSAMYFCASSEATSGRAYEQYFGPGTRLTVT.

J is TRBJ1-5 and V is TRBV24-1; possible D gene TRBD1, 6 bases. Trimming shortened V by 2 bases and J by 0 bases, and 16 bases separated the two germline ends. CDR1 and CDR2 (germline): KGHDR, SFDVKD. The CDR3 consists of 18 residues. The CDR3 is CATSDSPGTKDSNQPQHF. The CDR3 bases are TGTGCCACCAGTGATTCACCCGGGACAAAAGATAGCAATCAGCCCCAGCATTTT.

The chain joins TRBV27 to TRBJ1-1; the D gene is possibly TRBD1 (5 bases). Trimming cost V 5 bases and J 6 bases, with 13 bases left between them. The CDR3 extends over 13 amino acids. CDR1 is MNHEY and CDR2 is SMNVEV in the germline V gene (reference sequence). This CDR3 reads CASSDPGKAEAFF. In DNA, the CDR3 is TGTGCCAGCAGTGACCCAGGGAAAGCTGAAGCTTTCTTT.

The chain links TRBV5-1 to TRBJ2-3; D remains unclear. The CDR3 extends over 15 amino acids. The germline CDR1 and CDR2 sequences are SGHRS and YFSETQ. Trimming left V 0 bases short and J 2 bases short, with 10 bases between. This chain's CDR3 is CASSLVPGDTDTQYF. The CDR3 DNA reads as TGCGCCAGCAGCTTGGTTCCGGGTGACACAGATACGCAGTATTTT.

This clonotype was seen a few times. In DNA, the CDR3 is TGTGCCAGCAGCTTGGAAGCGGGAGTCACTGAGCAGTTCTTC. This sequence encodes CASSLEAGVTEQFF. The V and J genes are TRBV7-9 and TRBJ2-1, with TRBD2 matching over 8 bases. Germline-derived CDR1 and CDR2 are SEHNR and FQNEAQ (reference sequence). The V and J ends lost 3 bases and 9 bases, in that order; junction bases with no gene match: 7. This CDR3 is built from 14 residues.

V and J are TRBV7-9 and TRBJ1-5, with TRBD1 matching 7 bases. This CDR3 spans 14 amino acids. The J segment lost 6 bases and the V segment lost 3 bases, leaving 5 bases of the junction unmatched. Looked up from germline, CDR1 is SEHNR and CDR2 is FQNEAQ (reference sequence). CDR3 loop: CASSLTGNSQPQHF. CDR3 DNA: TGTGCCAGCAGCTTGACAGGGAATAGTCAGCCCCAGCATTTT.

This clonotype was detected only a few times. CDR3 sequence: CSAGRQGQGAYEQYF. CDR3 sequence (DNA): TGCAGCGCTGGACGGCAGGGACAGGGGGCCTACGAGCAGTACTTC. The chain is built from TRBV29-1 and TRBJ2-7; the match to TRBD1 covers 11 bases. With 7 bases clipped from V and 2 bases from J, the junction kept 10 bases outside the gene matches. The CDR3 is 15 amino acids. CDR1 and CDR2 from the germline V gene are SQVTM and ANQGSEA.